Presented here are 26 T cell receptor beta chains from one specimen sequenced in a study of blood T cell repertoires in COVID-19. Assay used: immunoSEQ multiplex PCR; TCRdb lists only in-frame clones, some missing. In the table there are about 210,000 clones, over 75% of which are singletons. The specimen sequenced was PBMCs or T cells enriched from blood (not recorded which). These receptors were obtained from a man aged 25-45 years in a cohort exposed to, infected with or recovered from COVID-19 (not recorded which).

This chain joins TRBV15 and TRBJ2-7; D remains unclear. V dropped 0 bases and J dropped 5 bases, with 8 bases sitting between them. CDR1 LNHNV and CDR2 YYDKDF come from the germline V gene (reference sequence). This CDR3 has 13 residues. The CDR3 DNA sequence: TGTGCCACCAGCAGAGATCCATCCCACGAGCAGTACTTC. Residues: CATSRDPSHEQYF.

V and J are TRBV7-2 and TRBJ2-7; 13 bases line up with TRBD2. The germline V gene has CDR1 SGHTA and CDR2 FQGNSA. CDR3 size: 15 residues. Trimming at V came to 2 bases and at J to 4 bases, leaving 2 bases not matched to a gene. The CDR3 DNA reads as TGTGCCAGCAGCTTACGGACTAGCGGGAGTTACGAGCAGTACTTC. This codes for CASSLRTSGSYEQYF.

The chain has TRBV15 and TRBJ2-5; the match to TRBD1 covers 7 bases. The ends lost 0 bases at V and 2 bases at J; junction bases unmatched: 3. The CDR3 extends over 15 amino acids. Germline V gene data show CDR1 as LNHNV and CDR2 as YYDKDF (reference sequence). The chain's CDR3 is CATSRDRQGQETQYF. CDR3 in DNA: TGTGCCACCAGCAGAGATCGACAGGGTCAAGAGACCCAGTACTTC.

The chain combines TRBV7-2 with TRBJ1-1; 9 bases are shared with TRBD1. The CDR3 loop spans 15 amino acids. Germline-derived CDR1 and CDR2 are SGHTA and FQGNSA. Trimming cost V 5 bases and J 5 bases; bases outside gene matches: 9. The CDR3 DNA sequence: TGTGCCAGCAGCGGTAAGACAGGGGGAGAGACTGAAGCTTTCTTT. The encoded protein is CASSGKTGGETEAFF.

The rearrangement joins TRBV6-1 to TRBJ2-1; D is undetermined. V gave up 0 bases and J gave up 5 bases, with 8 bases separating them. The CDR3 runs to 14 residues. The germline V gene has CDR1 MNHNS and CDR2 SASEGT. CDR3 bases: TGTGCCAGCAGTGAAGCGCGTGCGGACAATGAGCAGTTCTTC. Translating it yields CASSEARADNEQFF.

This chain connects TRBV13 to TRBJ2-5; the match to TRBD2 covers 7 bases. Germline V gives CDR1 PRHDT, CDR2 FYEKMQ (reference sequence). The CDR3 has 13 residues. The ends lost 6 bases at V and 5 bases at J; junction bases unmatched: 6. CDR3 DNA: TGTGCCAGCAGTTCGACTAGCAGGGAGACCCAGTACTTC. It encodes CASSSTSRETQYF.

J is TRBJ2-1 and V is TRBV19, with 7 bases identical to TRBD1. In germline, CDR1 is LNHDA, CDR2 SQIVND (reference sequence). V gave up 5 bases and J gave up 9 bases; unmatched junction bases: 7. CDR3 length: 13 residues. CDR3 DNA: TGTGCCAGTAGTTCACCAGGGGGTCCTGAGCAGTTCTTC. It is translated as CASSSPGGPEQFF.

This chain connects TRBV28 to TRBJ1-5; 7 bases map to TRBD1. CDR1 MDHEN and CDR2 SYDVKM come from the germline V gene. The CDR3 covers 15 residues. V lost 6 bases to trimming and J lost 1 base; unmatched junction nucleotides: 6. CDR3 sequence reads: CASSKSTGSNQPQHF. The CDR3 nucleotides read TGTGCCAGCAGCAAATCGACAGGGAGCAATCAGCCCCAGCATTTT.

The genes are TRBV27 and TRBJ2-3; 7 nucleotides agree with TRBD1. V shed 5 bases, J shed 3 bases, and the junction held 5 bases outside the gene matches. The CDR3 is 14 amino acids. Germline V gives CDR1 MNHEY, CDR2 SMNVEV (reference sequence). The CDR3 sequence: CASSVQTGTDTQYF. The CDR3, as DNA: TGTGCCAGCAGTGTTCAGACAGGGACAGATACGCAGTATTTT.

This chain uses TRBV7-2 with TRBJ1-3; the D gene is possibly TRBD1 (6 bases). Germline loops: CDR1 SGHTA, CDR2 FQGNSA. CDR3 length: 15 residues. The V gene lost 6 bases and the J gene lost 2 bases, with 14 bases spanning the gap. The DNA for the CDR3 is TGTGCCAGCAGACCCACAGGGTCAACTGGAAACACCATATATTTT. Protein: CASRPTGSTGNTIYF. Full variable domain (outside the CDR3, taken from reference TRBV7-2 and TRBJ1-3): GAGVSQSPSNKVTEKGKDVELRCDPISGHTALYWYRQSLGQGLEFLIYFQGNSAPDKSGLPSDRFSAERTGGSVSTLTIQRTQQEDSAVYLCASRPTGSTGNTIYFGEGSWLTVV.

The genes are TRBV9 and TRBJ1-6; weak D call: TRBD1 (6 bases). The germline gives CDR1 SGDLS, CDR2 YYNGEE. The germline V and J ends were trimmed by 0 bases and 7 bases, with 11 bases remaining between them. This CDR3 spans 15 amino acids. CDR3 sequence (DNA): TGTGCCAGCAGCGTAGGTGGGGGCCCAAATTCACCCCTCCACTTT. As protein: CASSVGGGPNSPLHF. Variable domain in full (rest from reference TRBV9 and TRBJ1-6): DSGVTQTPKHLITATGQRVTLRCSPRSGDLSVYWYQQSLDQGLQFLIQYYNGEERAKGNILERFSAQQFPDLHSELNLSSLELGDSALYFCASSVGGGPNSPLHFGNGTRLTVT.

This rearrangement joins TRBV7-8 to TRBJ1-5; weak D call: TRBD1 (5 bases). From germline, CDR1 is SGHVS and CDR2 FQNEAQ. Trimming took 8 bases from V and 4 from J, leaving 15 bases between them. The CDR3 loop spans 14 amino acids. The CDR3 here is CASGERQQNQPQHF. The CDR3 DNA is TGTGCCAGCGGAGAGAGACAGCAAAATCAGCCCCAGCATTTT.

In nucleotides, the CDR3 is TGTGCCAGCATACATATGGGAGAATCTTTATGGACTGAAGCTTTCTTT. Protein product: CASIHMGESLWTEAFF. The chain couples TRBV7-2 to TRBJ1-1; no definite D call. V was pared by 7 bases and J by 5 bases, with 23 bases between. In germline, CDR1 is SGHTA, CDR2 FQGNSA. This CDR3 is built from 16 residues.

The rearrangement joins TRBV18 to TRBJ1-4; D is ambiguous. This CDR3 has 16 residues. The V gene lost 1 base and the J gene lost 0 bases, with 9 bases spanning the gap. CDR1 is KGHSH, CDR2 LQKENI, per germline. Here the CDR3 DNA reads TGTGCCAGCTCACCACGGCCTCCCGCAACTAATGAAAAACTGTTTTTT. Translated, it gives CASSPRPPATNEKLFF.

In its sample, this clone ranks as medium-sized. The chain carries TRBV6-5 and TRBJ1-2; 7 nucleotides agree with TRBD1. J gave up 4 bases and V 6 bases, and 8 bases lay outside the gene matches. Germline V lookup: CDR1 MNHEY, CDR2 SVGAGI. CDR3 length: 14 amino acids. CDR3 region: CASRRPGQSYGYTF. As DNA, the CDR3 is TGTGCCAGCAGACGTCCGGGACAGTCCTATGGCTACACCTTC.

J is TRBJ1-4 and V is TRBV5-1; D not resolved. V gave up 1 base and J gave up 0 bases, with 7 bases separating them. The length of the CDR3 is 15 residues. The V gene's germline CDR1 is SGHRS and CDR2 YFSETQ. The CDR3 reads CASSLTGATNEKLFF. The CDR3 DNA sequence: TGCGCCAGCAGCTTGACTGGTGCAACTAATGAAAAACTGTTTTTT.

This chain joins TRBV28 and TRBJ2-7, with 11 nucleotides matching TRBD2. Per germline, CDR1 MDHEN and CDR2 SYDVKM. The CDR3 contains 16 residues. V shed 5 bases, J shed 4 bases, and the junction held 10 bases outside the gene matches. The chain's CDR3 is CASSNSGRGIGYEQYF. The CDR3 coding sequence is TGTGCCAGCAGTAATAGCGGGAGGGGCATTGGATACGAGCAGTACTTC.

The CDR3 DNA reads TGTGCCAGCAGCCGGCCCACTAGCGGGATTCCCTACGAGCAGTACTTC. This codes for CASSRPTSGIPYEQYF. The chain combines TRBV6-2 or TRBV6-3 with TRBJ2-7; 10 bases match TRBD2. Looked up from germline, CDR1 is MNHEY and CDR2 is SVGEGT. The CDR3 runs to 16 residues. V lost 6 bases to trimming and J lost 2 bases; unmatched junction nucleotides: 10.

The rearrangement uses TRBV24-1 and TRBJ2-5; 8 nucleotides align to TRBD2. This CDR3 is 15 amino acids long. Germline values: CDR1 KGHDR, CDR2 SFDVKD. The V gene end was trimmed by 5 bases and the J gene end by 1 base; junction bases not matched to a gene: 5. CDR3 sequence reads: CATSAPGLGQETQYF. For the CDR3, the DNA is TGTGCCACCAGTGCCCCGGGACTAGGCCAAGAGACCCAGTACTTC.

DNA for the CDR3: TGTGCCAGCAGCCCCCGAGTCGGGGGGCCAGACTATGGCTACACCTTC. Protein sequence: CASSPRVGGPDYGYTF. The rearrangement joins TRBV9 to TRBJ1-2; possible D gene TRBD1, 6 bases. Between the trimmed V and J ends, which lost 4 bases and 3 bases, there was a span of 19 bases. Per the germline V gene, CDR1 is SGDLS and CDR2 is YYNGEE. This CDR3 has 16 residues.

The chain employs TRBV9 and TRBJ2-5, with a possible D match to TRBD2 (5 bases). Germline values: CDR1 SGDLS, CDR2 YYNGEE. The ends were cut back, 0 bases at V and 5 bases at J, with 14 bases in the middle. This CDR3 region has 15 residues. The CDR3 coding sequence is TGTGCCAGCAGCGTAGAGGGTTCGGGAATCGAGACCCAGTACTTC. Amino acids: CASSVEGSGIETQYF. Combining the CDR3 with reference TRBV9 and TRBJ2-5 gives the whole variable domain DSGVTQTPKHLITATGQRVTLRCSPRSGDLSVYWYQQSLDQGLQFLIQYYNGEERAKGNILERFSAQQFPDLHSELNLSSLELGDSALYFCASSVEGSGIETQYFGPGTRLLVL.

The chain has TRBV27 and TRBJ2-2; D is undetermined. This CDR3 spans 15 amino acids. CDR1 and CDR2 (germline): MNHEY, SMNVEV (reference sequence). V lost 5 bases and J lost 3, with 13 bases in between. Here the CDR3 reads CASSLRAPDTGELFF. Written as DNA, the CDR3 is TGTGCCAGCAGTCTCCGAGCGCCTGACACCGGGGAGCTGTTTTTT.

The chain joins TRBV19 to TRBJ1-1; no reliable D call. Trimming shortened V by 11 bases and J by 3 bases, and 16 bases separated the two germline ends. Germline V gives CDR1 LNHDA, CDR2 SQIVND (reference sequence). This CDR3 contains 13 residues. CDR3 protein: CASRTARDTEAFF. CDR3 sequence (DNA): TGTGCCTCTAGGACGGCGCGGGACACTGAAGCTTTCTTT.

The genes are TRBV2 and TRBJ2-7; TRBD2 matches at 10 bases. The CDR3 is 17 residues long. Losses at the gene ends were 4 bases for V and 5 bases for J; bases not matched to a gene: 14. Germline CDR1 reads SNHLY; CDR2 reads FYNNEI. The CDR3 spells CASSAGAHGTSADEQYF. The DNA of the CDR3 is TGTGCCAGCAGTGCGGGGGCCCACGGGACTAGCGCTGACGAGCAGTACTTC.

The J gene is TRBJ2-7, the V gene TRBV7-9; D remains ambiguous. CDR1 is SEHNR, CDR2 FQNEAQ, per germline (reference sequence). The CDR3 contains 14 residues. Deletions cut 5 bases from V and 0 bases from J, with 11 bases between. The CDR3 loop is CASSLPGGSYEQYF. CDR3 nucleotides: TGTGCCAGCAGCCTCCCCGGCGGCTCCTACGAGCAGTACTTC.

This chain connects TRBV6-5 to TRBJ2-7; 10 nucleotides align to TRBD2. V lost 7 bases and J lost 7; bases outside the gene matches: 13. The germline V gene has CDR1 MNHEY and CDR2 SVGAGI. The CDR3 is 15 amino acids. This chain's CDR3 is CASTLRRTSGGEQYF. CDR3 bases: TGTGCCAGCACCCTACGCCGGACTAGCGGTGGAGAGCAGTACTTC.